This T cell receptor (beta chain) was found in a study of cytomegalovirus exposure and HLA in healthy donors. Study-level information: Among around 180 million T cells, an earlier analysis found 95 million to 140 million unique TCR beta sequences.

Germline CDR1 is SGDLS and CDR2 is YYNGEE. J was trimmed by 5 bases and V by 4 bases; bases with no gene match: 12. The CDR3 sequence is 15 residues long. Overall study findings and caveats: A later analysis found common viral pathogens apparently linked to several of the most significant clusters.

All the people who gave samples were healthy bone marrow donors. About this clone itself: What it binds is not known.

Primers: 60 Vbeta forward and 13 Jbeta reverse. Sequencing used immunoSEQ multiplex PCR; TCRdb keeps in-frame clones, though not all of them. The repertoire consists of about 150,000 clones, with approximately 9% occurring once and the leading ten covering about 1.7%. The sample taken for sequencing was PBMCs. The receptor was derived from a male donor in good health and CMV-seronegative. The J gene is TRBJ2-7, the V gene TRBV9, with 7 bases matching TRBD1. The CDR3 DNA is TGTGCCAGCAGCCTCCAAAGCCGACAGGGAGACGAGCAGTACTTC. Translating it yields CASSLQSRQGDEQYF.